Reported below is one TCR beta chain. The antigen is not known. The data were obtained in a study of response to subunit inactivated influenza vaccine. Study results and caveats: Authors suggested each seasonal influenza vaccination recruits few new T cells.

Using its own MiXCR run on the RT-PCR reads, TCRdb lists one record per CDR3 protein. The table includes some 500,000 distinct CDR3 sequences, about 25% detected once. Germline assignment: CDR1 MNHEY and CDR2 SVGAGI. This CDR3 is 16 amino acids long. V was clipped by 4 bases and J by 2 bases, with 14 bases between them. This receptor was identified in a man aged 50 or older who received an inactivated influenza vaccine. J is TRBJ2-2 and V is TRBV6-5; a weak D match, TRBD2 (5 bases). The specimen was CD4+ T cells sorted from PBMCs, collected 5 days after vaccination. Here the CDR3 DNA reads TGTGCCAGCAGTTCAGTTGGCGGACTCAACACCGGGGAGCTGTTTTTT. It specifies CASSSVGGLNTGELFF.